This T cell receptor beta chain was sequenced for a study of long-term antiretroviral therapy in people with HIV. Study-level results: Clones that expanded before ART (that is, prior to treatment) dominated the repertoire at all time points. The blood, collected between about 2004 and 2017, was possibly taken under older ART regimens.

Run at survey level, the immunoSEQ assay was version v3.0. The table came from immunoSEQ multiplex PCR; TCRdb's copy has only in-frame clones and leaves some out. Among fewer than 30,000 clones listed, approximately 81% were seen once. With regard to this clone: Its specificity is unknown.

Every one of the donors gave at least one pre-ART PBMC sample and at least two post-ART PBMC samples. People in the study who had HIV all got their treatment in the United States. CDR3 length: 15 residues. Trimming cost V 5 bases and J 3 bases, with 17 bases left between them. Germline V gene sequence: CDR1 LGHNT, CDR2 FRNRAP. The chain employs TRBV12-5 and TRBJ2-7; the D is unclear. This clonotype originated in a man aged 35-49 years with HIV. The material was unsorted PBMCs, obtained 3 years after starting antiretroviral therapy. DNA of the CDR3: TGTGCTAGTGGTCTACCTAGACCGCGCTGCTACGAGCAGTACTTC. Translated: CASGLPRPRCYEQYF. Based on the CDR3 plus reference TRBV12-5 and TRBJ2-7, the full variable domain is DARVTQTPRHKVTEMGQEVTMRCQPILGHNTVFWYRQTMMQGLELLAYFRNRAPLDDSGMPKDRFSAEMPDATLATLKIQPSEPRDSAVYFCASGLPRPRCYEQYFGPGTRLTVT.